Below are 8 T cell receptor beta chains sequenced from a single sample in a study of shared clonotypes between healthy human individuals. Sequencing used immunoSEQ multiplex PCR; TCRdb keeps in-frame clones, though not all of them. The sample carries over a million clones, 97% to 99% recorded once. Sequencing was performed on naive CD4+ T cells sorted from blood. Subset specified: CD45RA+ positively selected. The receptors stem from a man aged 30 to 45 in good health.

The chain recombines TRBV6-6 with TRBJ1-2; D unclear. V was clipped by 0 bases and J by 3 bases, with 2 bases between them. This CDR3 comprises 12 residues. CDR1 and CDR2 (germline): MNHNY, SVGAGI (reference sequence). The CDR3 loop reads CASSYSYYGYTF. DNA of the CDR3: TGTGCCAGCAGTTACTCTTACTATGGCTACACCTTC.

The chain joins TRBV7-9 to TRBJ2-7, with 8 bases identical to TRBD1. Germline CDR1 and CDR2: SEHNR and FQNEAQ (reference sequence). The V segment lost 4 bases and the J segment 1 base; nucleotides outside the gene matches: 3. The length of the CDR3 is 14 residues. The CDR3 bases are TGTGCCAGCAGCTCCCGACAGGGGTCCTACGAGCAGTACTTC. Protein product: CASSSRQGSYEQYF. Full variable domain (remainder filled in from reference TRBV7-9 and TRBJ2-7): DTGVSQNPRHKITKRGQNVTFRCDPISEHNRLYWYRQTLGQGPEFLTYFQNEAQLEKSRLLSDRFSAERPKGSFSTLEIQRTEQGDSAMYLCASSSRQGSYEQYFGPGTRLTVT.

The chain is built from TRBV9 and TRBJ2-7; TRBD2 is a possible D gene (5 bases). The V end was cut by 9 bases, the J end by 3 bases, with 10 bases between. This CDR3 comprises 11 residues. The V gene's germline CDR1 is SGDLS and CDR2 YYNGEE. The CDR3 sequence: CANRGVYEQYF. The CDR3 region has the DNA TGTGCCAACCGGGGAGTCTACGAGCAGTACTTC.

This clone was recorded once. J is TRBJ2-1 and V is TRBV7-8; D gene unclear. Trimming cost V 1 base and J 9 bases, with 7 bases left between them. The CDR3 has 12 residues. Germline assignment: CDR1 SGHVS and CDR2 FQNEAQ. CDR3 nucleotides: TGTGCCAGCAGCTTAGAATTCAGTGAGCAGTTCTTC. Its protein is CASSLEFSEQFF. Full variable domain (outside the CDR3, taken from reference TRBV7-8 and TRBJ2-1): GAGVSQSPRYKVAKRGQDVALRCDPISGHVSLFWYQQALGQGPEFLTYFQNEAQLDKSGLPSDRFFAERPEGSVSTLKIQRTQQEDSAVYLCASSLEFSEQFFGPGTRLTVL.

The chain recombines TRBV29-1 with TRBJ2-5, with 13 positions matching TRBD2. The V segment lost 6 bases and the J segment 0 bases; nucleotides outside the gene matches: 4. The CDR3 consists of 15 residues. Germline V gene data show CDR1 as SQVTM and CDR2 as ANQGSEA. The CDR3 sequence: CSVLGTSGDQETQYF. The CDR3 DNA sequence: TGCAGCGTCCTTGGGACTAGCGGGGACCAAGAGACCCAGTACTTC. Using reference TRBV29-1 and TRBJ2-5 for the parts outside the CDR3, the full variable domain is SAVISQKPSRDICQRGTSLTIQCQVDSQVTMMFWYRQQPGQSLTLIATANQGSEATYESGFVIDKFPISRPNLTFSTLTVSNMSPEDSSIYLCSVLGTSGDQETQYFGPGTRLLVL.

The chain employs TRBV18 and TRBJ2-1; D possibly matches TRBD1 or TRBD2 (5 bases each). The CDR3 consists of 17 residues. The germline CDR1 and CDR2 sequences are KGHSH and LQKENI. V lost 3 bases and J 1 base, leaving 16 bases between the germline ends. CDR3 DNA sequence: TGTGCCAGCTCACCTATCTCCGGGACGGATTCCTACAATGAGCAGTTCTTC. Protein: CASSPISGTDSYNEQFF.

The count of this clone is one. CDR3 in DNA: TGTGCCAGCAGTTTATCTAGCGGGAGAATTTACGAGCAGTACTTC. It is translated as CASSLSSGRIYEQYF. The rearrangement uses TRBV27 and TRBJ2-7, with 9 bases matching TRBD2. CDR1 MNHEY and CDR2 SMNVEV come from the germline V gene (reference sequence). The ends lost 0 bases at V and 4 bases at J; junction bases unmatched: 4. This CDR3 comprises 15 residues.

In DNA form, the CDR3 reads TGTGCCAGCAGCAAAGGGGGCCTCTCCTACAATGAGCAGTTCTTC. Translation gives CASSKGGLSYNEQFF. V is TRBV11-2 and J is TRBJ2-1; 7 positions agree with TRBD1. CDR1 is SGHAT, CDR2 FQNNGV, per germline. Trimming took 5 bases from V and 0 from J; bases not matched to a gene: 4. The CDR3 totals 15 residues.